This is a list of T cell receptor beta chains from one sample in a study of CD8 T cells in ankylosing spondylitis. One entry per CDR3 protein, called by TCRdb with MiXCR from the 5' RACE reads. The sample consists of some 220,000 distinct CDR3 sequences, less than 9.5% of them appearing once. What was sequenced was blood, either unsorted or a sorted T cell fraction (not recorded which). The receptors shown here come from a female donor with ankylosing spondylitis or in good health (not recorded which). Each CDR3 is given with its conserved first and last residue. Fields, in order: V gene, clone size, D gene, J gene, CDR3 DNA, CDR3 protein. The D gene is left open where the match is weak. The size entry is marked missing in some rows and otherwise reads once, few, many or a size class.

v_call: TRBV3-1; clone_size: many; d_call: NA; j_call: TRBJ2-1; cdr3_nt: TGTGCCAGCAGCCAAGAGCCCCCTTTAAGCTCCTACAATGAGCAGTTCTTC; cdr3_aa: CASSQEPPLSSYNEQFF
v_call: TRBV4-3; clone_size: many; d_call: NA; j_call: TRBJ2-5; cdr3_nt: TGCGCCAGCAGCCACAGACTCGGTCCCACGGGAGAGACCCAGTACTTC; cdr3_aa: CASSHRLGPTGETQYF
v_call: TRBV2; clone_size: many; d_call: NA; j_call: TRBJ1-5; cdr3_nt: TGTGCCAGCAGTGAAGGTTTACAGGGACCGAATCAGCCCCAGCATTTT; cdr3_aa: CASSEGLQGPNQPQHF
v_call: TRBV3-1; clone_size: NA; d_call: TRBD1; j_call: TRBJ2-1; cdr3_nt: TGTGCCAGCAGCCAACTACGGACAGGGCTCCGACACAATGAGCAGTTCTTC; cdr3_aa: CASSQLRTGLRHNEQFF
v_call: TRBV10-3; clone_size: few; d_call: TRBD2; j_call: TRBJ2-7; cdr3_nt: TGTGCCATCAGGACTAGCGGGGGGGCGGGGGAGCAGTACTTC; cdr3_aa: CAIRTSGGAGEQYF
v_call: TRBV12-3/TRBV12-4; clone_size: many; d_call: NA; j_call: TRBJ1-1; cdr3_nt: TGTGCCAGCAGAGTTCGAGGTGAAGCTTTCTTT; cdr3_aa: CASRVRGEAFF
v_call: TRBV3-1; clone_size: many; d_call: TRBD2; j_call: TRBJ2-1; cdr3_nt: TGTGCCAGCAGCCAGCTAGCGGGAGGGTACGATGAGCAGTTCTTC; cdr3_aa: CASSQLAGGYDEQFF
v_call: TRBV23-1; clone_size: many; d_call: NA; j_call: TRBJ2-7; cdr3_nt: TGCGCCAGCAGTCAGTCCTTAATCCGGGACGACCCCTACGAGCAGTACTTC; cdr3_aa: CASSQSLIRDDPYEQYF
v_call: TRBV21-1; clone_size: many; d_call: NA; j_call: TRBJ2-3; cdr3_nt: TGTGCCAGCAGCAAATCGTGTGGCACCACAGATACGCAGTATTTT; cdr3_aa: CASSKSCGTTDTQYF
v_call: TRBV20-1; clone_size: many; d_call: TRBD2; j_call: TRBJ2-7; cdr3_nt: TGCAGTGCTAGGTCCAGACTAGCGGGATTGGACGAGCAGTACTTC; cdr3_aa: CSARSRLAGLDEQYF
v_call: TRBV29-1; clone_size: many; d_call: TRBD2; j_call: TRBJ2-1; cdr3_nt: TGCAGCGTTGACGGGGGGGTTAGGGATGAGCAGTTCTTC; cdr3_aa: CSVDGGVRDEQFF
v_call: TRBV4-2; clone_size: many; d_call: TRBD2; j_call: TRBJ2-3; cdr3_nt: TGTGCCAGCAGCCAAGATCTAACGACTAGCGGGAGACCCGATACGCAGTATTTT; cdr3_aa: CASSQDLTTSGRPDTQYF
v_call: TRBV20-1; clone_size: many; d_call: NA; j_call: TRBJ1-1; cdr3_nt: TGCAGTGCTAGACCAACACCGAACACTGAAGCTTTCTTT; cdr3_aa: CSARPTPNTEAFF
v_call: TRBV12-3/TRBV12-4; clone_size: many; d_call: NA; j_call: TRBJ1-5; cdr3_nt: TGTGCCAGCAGTTTCGAGGGGCTAAATCAGCCCCAGCATTTT; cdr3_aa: CASSFEGLNQPQHF
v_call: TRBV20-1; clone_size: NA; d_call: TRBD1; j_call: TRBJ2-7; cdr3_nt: TGCAGTGCTAGTTCCGACAGGGGGTTCTCCTACGAGCAGTACTTC; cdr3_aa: CSASSDRGFSYEQYF
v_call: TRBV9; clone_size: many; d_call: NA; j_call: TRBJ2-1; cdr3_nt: TGTGCCAGCAGCGTAGGTACAGTCAGCTACAATGAGCAGTTCTTC; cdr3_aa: CASSVGTVSYNEQFF
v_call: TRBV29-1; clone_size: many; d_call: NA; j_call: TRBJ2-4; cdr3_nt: TGCAGCGCTCTAGGAAAGCTAGCCAAAAACATTCAGTACTTC; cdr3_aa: CSALGKLAKNIQYF
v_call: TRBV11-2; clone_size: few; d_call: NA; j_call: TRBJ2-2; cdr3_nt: TGTGCCAGCAGCTTAGATCTCTTTTCGAACACCGGGGAGCTGTTTTTT; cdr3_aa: CASSLDLFSNTGELFF
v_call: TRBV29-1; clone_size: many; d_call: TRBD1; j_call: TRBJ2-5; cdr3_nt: TGCAGCGTAAGGACAGGGGGAGGCGAGACCCAGTACTTC; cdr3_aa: CSVRTGGGETQYF
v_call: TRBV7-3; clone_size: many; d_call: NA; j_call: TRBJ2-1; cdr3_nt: TGTGCCAGCAGCTTAAATCTAGGGGACTCATGGGGCAATGAGCAGTTCTTC; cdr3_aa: CASSLNLGDSWGNEQFF